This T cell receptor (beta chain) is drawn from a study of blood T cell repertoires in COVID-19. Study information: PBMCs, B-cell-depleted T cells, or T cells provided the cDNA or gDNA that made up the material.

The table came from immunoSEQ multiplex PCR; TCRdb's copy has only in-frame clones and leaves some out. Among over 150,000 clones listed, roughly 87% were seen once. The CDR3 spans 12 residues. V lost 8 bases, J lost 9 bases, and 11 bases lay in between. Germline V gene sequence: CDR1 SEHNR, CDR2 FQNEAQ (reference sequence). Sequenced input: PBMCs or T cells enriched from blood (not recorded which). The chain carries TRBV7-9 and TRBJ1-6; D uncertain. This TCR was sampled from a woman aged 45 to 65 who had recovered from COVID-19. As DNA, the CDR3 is TGTGCCAGCTCTCGGGAGAGTTCACCCCTCCACTTT. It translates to CASSRESSPLHF.